This TCR beta chain was observed in a study of response to subunit inactivated influenza vaccine. V dropped 5 bases and J dropped 8 bases, with 9 bases sitting between them. The CDR3 spans 11 residues. Per the germline V gene, CDR1 is SNHLY and CDR2 is FYNNEI. MiXCR, applied by TCRdb to the RT-PCR reads, yields one record per CDR3 protein. The sample lists some 570,000 distinct CDR3 sequences; about 11% were seen once. This clonotype was detected ten times or more. This same sample was also taken into another study, of T cells expressing NK-cell markers. As that study records: Production of TCR beta cDNA relied on 5'RACE template switching with UMIs. Beta-chain profiling covered CD3+CD56+NKG2C+, CD3+CD56+NKG2C- and CD3+CD56-NKG2C+ sorted subsets. The authors applied an anti-gamma-delta TCR antibody in several experiments, and it restricted sorting to alpha-beta TCR T cells. Whether expanded NKG2C-expressing T cell clones recognize HCMV is unknown.

The chain joins TRBV2 to TRBJ2-5, with D hard to call. Sample: PBMCs from blood, taken on the day of vaccination. This sequence originates from a man aged 50 to 59 who received an inactivated influenza vaccine. In DNA, the CDR3 is TGTGCCAGCAGTCGAGTGGGTACCCAGTACTTC. It translates to CASSRVGTQYF.